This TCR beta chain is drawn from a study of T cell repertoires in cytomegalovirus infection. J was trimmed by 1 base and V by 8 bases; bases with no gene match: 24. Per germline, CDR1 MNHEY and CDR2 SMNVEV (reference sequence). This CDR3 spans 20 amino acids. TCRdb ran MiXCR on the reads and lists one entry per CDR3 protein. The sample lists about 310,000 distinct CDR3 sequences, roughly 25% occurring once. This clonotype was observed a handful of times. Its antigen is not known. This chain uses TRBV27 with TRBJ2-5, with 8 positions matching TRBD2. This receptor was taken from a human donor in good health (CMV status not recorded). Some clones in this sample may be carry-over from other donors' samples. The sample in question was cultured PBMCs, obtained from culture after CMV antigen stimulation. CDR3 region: CASRPWFGGRPPRLQETQYF. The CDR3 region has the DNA TGTGCCAGCCGTCCTTGGTTCGGCGGGAGGCCCCCACGTCTCCAAGAGACCCAGTACTTC.